The 27 T cell receptor beta chains below all came from one sample that was sequenced in a study of shared clonotypes between healthy human individuals. Generated by immunoSEQ multiplex PCR, the TCRdb table keeps only in-frame clones and is missing some. The sample contains more than 500,000 clones, approximately 95% of which appear only once. The sample taken for sequencing was naive CD4+ T cells sorted from blood. Stated subset: CD45RA+ positively selected. These receptors all stem from a woman aged 25 to 39 in good health.

The table lists this clone with a count of one. The chain joins TRBV29-1 to TRBJ2-3; no clear D gene. This CDR3 has 13 residues. V was clipped by 2 bases and J by 3 bases, with 9 bases between them. Per the germline V gene, CDR1 is SQVTM and CDR2 is ANQGSEA. CDR3: CSVERDATDTQYF. CDR3 sequence (DNA): TGCAGCGTTGAAAGGGATGCGACAGATACGCAGTATTTT.

The chain has TRBV7-6 and TRBJ2-5; D is unresolved. With 5 bases removed from V and 1 base from J, the gap between germline ends came to 11 bases. This CDR3 spans 14 amino acids. Germline assignment: CDR1 SGHVS and CDR2 FNYEAQ. The DNA of the CDR3 is TGTGCCAGCAGCAAAGGAAACAGCCAAGAGACCCAGTACTTC. This gives the protein CASSKGNSQETQYF.

The V gene is TRBV6-1, the J gene TRBJ2-1; D ambiguous. Germline CDR1 MNHNS, CDR2 SASEGT. The V gene lost 3 bases and the J gene lost 6 bases, with 3 bases spanning the gap. CDR3 length: 11 amino acids. CDR3 sequence reads: CASSDFNEQFF. The CDR3 DNA follows: TGTGCCAGCAGTGACTTCAATGAGCAGTTCTTC.

The chain uses TRBV4-1 and TRBJ2-6; D is unclear. Germline CDR1 is MGHRA and CDR2 is YSYEKL. V was shortened by 5 bases and J by 0 bases, with 8 bases between the two germline ends. There are 15 residues in the CDR3. The CDR3 protein is CASSASNSGANVLTF. DNA of the CDR3: TGCGCCAGCAGCGCCTCCAACTCTGGGGCCAACGTCCTGACTTTC.

V is TRBV18 and J is TRBJ1-2; perhaps TRBD1 as D (6 bases). Between the trimmed V and J ends, which lost 2 bases and 6 bases, there was a span of 10 bases. The germline gives CDR1 KGHSH, CDR2 LQKENI. This CDR3 has 13 residues. The CDR3 reads CASSPYRDDGYTF. DNA for the CDR3: TGTGCCAGCTCACCATACAGGGACGATGGCTACACCTTC.

This clone was seen only once. The chain has TRBV10-2 and TRBJ2-7; 10 bases line up with TRBD2. CDR1 and CDR2 from the germline V gene are WSHSY and SAAADI. Trimming removed 8 bases from V and 0 bases from J; junction bases left unmatched: 7. The length of the CDR3 is 15 residues. In DNA form, the CDR3 reads TGCGCCAGCCAGCCGGGACTAGCGAACTCCTACGAGCAGTACTTC. Its translation is CASQPGLANSYEQYF.

CDR3 sequence (DNA): TGTGCCAGCAGCTTAGAGACAAAGCTCGCGGCTTTCTTT. Encoded protein: CASSLETKLAAFF. The V and J genes are TRBV13 and TRBJ1-1; no definite D call. V shed 1 base and J shed 11 bases, with 14 bases lying between them. The CDR3 loop spans 13 amino acids. Per germline, CDR1 PRHDT and CDR2 FYEKMQ (reference sequence).

This chain connects TRBV27 to TRBJ2-7, with 12 bases aligning to TRBD1. The ends lost 6 bases at V and 4 bases at J; junction bases unmatched: 4. Per germline, CDR1 MNHEY and CDR2 SMNVEV (reference sequence). This CDR3 spans 14 amino acids. For the CDR3, the DNA is TGTGCCAGCAGGAAGGGACAGGGGGCGTACGAGCAGTACTTC. This translates into CASRKGQGAYEQYF.

J is TRBJ2-1 and V is TRBV29-1; the D is unclear. This CDR3 contains 11 residues. Trimming removed 4 bases from V and 6 bases from J, with 7 bases in between. The germline gives CDR1 SQVTM, CDR2 ANQGSEA. The CDR3 region is CSVGLANEQFF. In nucleotides, the CDR3 is TGCAGCGTTGGGCTGGCCAATGAGCAGTTCTTC.

This clone was counted once. The chain carries TRBV19 and TRBJ2-5, with 8 bases matching TRBD1. Near its end, the DNA agrees better with TRBJ2-7, so the J call may be wrong. This CDR3 is built from 15 residues. Germline V lookup: CDR1 LNHDA, CDR2 SQIVND (reference sequence). Here the CDR3 reads CASSTRGLGTYEQYF. The DNA for the CDR3 is TGTGCCAGTAGTACCAGGGGGCTAGGGACCTACGAGCAGTACTTC.

Comments on this clone: Other DNA sequences in this specimen translate into the identical CDR3. The V and J genes are TRBV5-1 and TRBJ2-5; 8 positions match TRBD2. The CDR3 loop spans 16 amino acids. Looked up from germline, CDR1 is SGHRS and CDR2 is YFSETQ. The V gene end was trimmed by 2 bases and the J gene end by 1 base; junction bases not matched to a gene: 7. CDR3 nucleotide sequence: TGCGCCAGCAGCTTCGGGTCAGCGGGGGCCCAAGAGACCCAGTACTTC. Protein product: CASSFGSAGAQETQYF.

The J gene is TRBJ1-1, the V gene TRBV10-3, with D unclear. CDR1 is ENHRY and CDR2 is SYGVKD in the germline V gene. The CDR3 extends over 13 amino acids. V lost 3 bases and J lost 3, with 8 bases in between. CDR3 loop: CAISDGRDTEAFF. DNA for the CDR3: TGTGCCATCAGTGACGGAAGGGACACTGAAGCTTTCTTT.

This CDR3 reads CASSGSRRNTEAFF. CDR3 nucleotides: TGTGCCAGCAGCGGTTCCAGGAGAAACACTGAAGCTTTCTTT. This chain connects TRBV2 to TRBJ1-1, with D unresolved. The CDR3 runs to 14 residues. V shed 6 bases and J shed 2 bases, with 13 bases lying between them. The V gene's germline CDR1 is SNHLY and CDR2 FYNNEI.

J is TRBJ2-7 and V is TRBV5-1; no reliable D call. Germline loops: CDR1 SGHRS, CDR2 YFSETQ. The CDR3 length is 14 residues. Trimming stripped 3 bases from V and 0 bases from J, with 10 bases between. CDR3 region: CASSYSWDSYEQYF. For the CDR3, the DNA is TGCGCCAGCAGCTACTCTTGGGACTCCTACGAGCAGTACTTC.

This chain uses TRBV4-1 with TRBJ2-5; TRBD2 matches 7 bases. The CDR3 totals 16 residues. CDR1 is MGHRA and CDR2 is YSYEKL in the germline V gene. After removal of 0 bases from V and 2 bases from J, the junction contained 6 bases not matched to a gene. The CDR3 nucleotides read TGCGCCAGCAGCCAAGATCCGGCTAGCGGACAAGAGACCCAGTACTTC. Protein: CASSQDPASGQETQYF.

This clone was seen once. The chain links TRBV10-3 to TRBJ2-1, with TRBD2 matching 9 bases. The V and J ends lost 6 bases and 6 bases, in that order; junction bases with no gene match: 3. Germline V gene lookup returns CDR1 ENHRY and CDR2 SYGVKD. The CDR3 has 13 residues. CDR3 sequence: CAIRREGINEQFF. The CDR3 nucleotides read TGTGCCATCAGGCGGGAGGGAATCAATGAGCAGTTCTTC.

The genes are TRBV18 and TRBJ1-3; D uncertain. The CDR3 extends over 15 amino acids. Trimming stripped 3 bases from V and 0 bases from J, with 9 bases between. Germline CDR1 is KGHSH and CDR2 is LQKENI. The CDR3 DNA is TGTGCCAGCTCACCTTTAGAGATCTCTGGAAACACCATATATTTT. Residues: CASSPLEISGNTIYF.

The genes are TRBV6-4 and TRBJ1-2; 10 nucleotides match TRBD1. The CDR3 runs to 15 residues. J was trimmed by 7 bases and V by 5 bases; bases with no gene match: 10. Germline CDR1 MRHNA, CDR2 SNTAGT. CDR3 region: CASSPGQGRIGGYTF. The DNA for the CDR3 is TGTGCCAGCAGTCCGGGACAGGGGAGAATAGGTGGCTACACCTTC.

This chain uses TRBV27 with TRBJ2-3, with 8 bases identical to TRBD1. This CDR3 comprises 14 residues. Trimming cost V 6 bases and J 0 bases; bases outside gene matches: 2. Germline V gives CDR1 MNHEY, CDR2 SMNVEV (reference sequence). The CDR3, as DNA: TGTGCCAGCAGGAGACAGGGGAGCACAGATACGCAGTATTTT. This codes for CASRRQGSTDTQYF.

This chain links TRBV27 with TRBJ2-3, with TRBD2 matching over 16 bases. Germline trimming cut 4 bases from V and 3 bases from J; bases unmatched to any gene: 10. This CDR3 contains 19 residues. Germline CDR1 and CDR2: MNHEY and SMNVEV (reference sequence). The CDR3 sequence: CASSSPGLAGGPGTDTQYF. The CDR3 DNA sequence: TGTGCCAGCAGTTCACCGGGACTAGCGGGAGGGCCGGGGACAGATACGCAGTATTTT.

This sequence joins TRBV19 and TRBJ1-1; 11 nucleotides match TRBD1. From germline, CDR1 is LNHDA and CDR2 SQIVND (reference sequence). The trim removed 4 bases at V and 3 bases at J, leaving 13 bases unmatched. The CDR3 spans 18 residues. The CDR3 protein is CASSTLPRTGGEDTEAFF. Written as DNA, the CDR3 is TGTGCCAGTAGTACTCTCCCCAGGACAGGGGGCGAGGACACTGAAGCTTTCTTT.

V and J are TRBV7-9 and TRBJ1-1; D is undetermined. This CDR3 contains 15 residues. The germline gives CDR1 SEHNR, CDR2 FQNEAQ (reference sequence). The V end lost 2 bases, the J end lost 4 bases, and 14 bases lay between the germline ends. CDR3 amino acids: CASSLIAGTTTEAFF. CDR3 sequence (DNA): TGTGCCAGCAGCTTAATTGCCGGAACGACCACTGAAGCTTTCTTT.

The chain combines TRBV6-1 with TRBJ1-3, with D possibly matching TRBD1 (6 bases). The CDR3 consists of 14 residues. Germline V lookup: CDR1 MNHNS, CDR2 SASEGT. V lost 6 bases and J 5 bases, leaving 14 bases between the germline ends. CDR3 amino acids: CASRDLGGRNTIYF. In nucleotides, the CDR3 is TGTGCCAGCAGAGATTTAGGGGGTAGAAACACCATATATTTT.

The chain links TRBV6-1 to TRBJ2-1, with D perhaps matching TRBD2 (6 bases). This CDR3 contains 15 residues. Trimming pared 6 bases from V and 5 bases from J, leaving 17 bases between. CDR1 and CDR2 (germline): MNHNS, SASEGT. CDR3 nucleotides: TGTGCCAGCAGGGGAGGATTCGGGGTAAACAATGAGCAGTTCTTC. It yields the protein CASRGGFGVNNEQFF.

This chain joins TRBV7-9 and TRBJ1-3; D possibly corresponds to TRBD1 (5 bases). The germline V gene has CDR1 SEHNR and CDR2 FQNEAQ (reference sequence). The length of the CDR3 is 13 residues. V shed 1 base and J shed 4 bases, with 5 bases lying between them. The chain's CDR3 is CASSLGQGNTIYF. CDR3 nucleotides: TGTGCCAGCAGCTTAGGACAGGGAAACACCATATATTTT.

The chain is built from TRBV11-2 and TRBJ2-1; weak D call: TRBD2 (6 bases). CDR1 and CDR2 from the germline V gene are SGHAT and FQNNGV. The CDR3 contains 14 residues. The ends were cut back, 1 base at V and 2 bases at J, with 6 bases in the middle. CDR3 nucleotide sequence: TGTGCCAGCAGCTTAGCTAGCGCCTACAATGAGCAGTTCTTC. Amino acids: CASSLASAYNEQFF.

The gene calls are TRBV28 and TRBJ2-1; D is perhaps TRBD2 (5 bases). Germline CDR1 MDHEN, CDR2 SYDVKM. The germline V and J ends were trimmed by 6 bases and 5 bases, with 17 bases remaining between them. There are 15 residues in the CDR3. CDR3 coding DNA: TGTGCCAGCAGACGCCAAGCGGTGCCTAACAATGAGCAGTTCTTC. It translates to CASRRQAVPNNEQFF.